This entry features one TCR beta chain sequence. Its antigen is as yet unknown. Within the sample, other DNA sequences also encode this same CDR3. Some clones are missing from TCRdb's copy, which holds only in-frame ones; the method was immunoSEQ multiplex PCR. The top ten hold about 3% of the sample, which has 130,000 to 150,000 clones, about nine tenths seen once. The record originates from a study of T cell responses to AZD1222 COVID-19 vaccine. Overall study results and limits: Among AZD1222 vaccinees, only 5 to 7 were seropositive at baseline. Possibly, clonal diversity was underestimated; donors were largely white British and included more females.

The CDR3 is made up of 12 amino acids. V was pared by 1 base and J by 5 bases, with 5 bases between. Germline V gene sequence: CDR1 LGHDT, CDR2 YNNKEL (reference sequence). The clonotype originates from an adult in good health. Source: peripheral blood, taken on day 0 of MenACWY control vaccination. The chain joins TRBV3-1 (or the pseudogene TRBV3-2) to TRBJ1-1; D is unclear. The CDR3 sequence: CASSQGGTEAFF. DNA of the CDR3: TGTGCCAGCAGCCAAGGGGGTACTGAAGCTTTCTTT.